This T cell receptor beta chain originates from a study of regulatory T cells in long-lasting Graves disease. This clonotype was seen only a few times. As yet, its antigen is unknown. Arm-PCR of CDR3 regions and iRepertoire HTBI primers were used to build TCR beta libraries. TCRdb reanalysed the multiplex PCR reads using MiXCR and keeps one entry per CDR3 protein. The sample records about 500,000 distinct CDR3 sequences, approximately 12% being singletons. Sample time point: newly diagnosed GD, antithyroid drugs for less than 3 months. There was RNA extracted from PBMCs, and the TCR library was made from it. This CDR3 has 13 residues. With 6 bases removed from V and 8 bases from J, the gap between germline ends came to 16 bases. Per the germline V gene, CDR1 is MNHEY and CDR2 is SVGEGT. General observations from the study: Compared with new cases, persistent Graves' patients showed reduced TCR diversity. Favoring TRBV28, TRBJ1-2 and TRBJ2-5 was a feature seen in persistent disease.

The same sample was also used in a study of T cells in Graves' hyperthyroidism and ophthalmopathy.

This sample comprised peripheral blood mononuclear cells (PBMCs), obtained at new diagnosis, from a patient treated with antithyroid drugs. V and J are TRBV6-2 or TRBV6-3 and TRBJ1-1; tentative D call: TRBD1 (6 bases). The TCR originated in a woman aged 30 to 39 with Graves disease. As DNA, the CDR3 is TGTGCCAGCAGCTATAAACCGGGACAAGAAGCTTTCTTT. Translation: CASSYKPGQEAFF.